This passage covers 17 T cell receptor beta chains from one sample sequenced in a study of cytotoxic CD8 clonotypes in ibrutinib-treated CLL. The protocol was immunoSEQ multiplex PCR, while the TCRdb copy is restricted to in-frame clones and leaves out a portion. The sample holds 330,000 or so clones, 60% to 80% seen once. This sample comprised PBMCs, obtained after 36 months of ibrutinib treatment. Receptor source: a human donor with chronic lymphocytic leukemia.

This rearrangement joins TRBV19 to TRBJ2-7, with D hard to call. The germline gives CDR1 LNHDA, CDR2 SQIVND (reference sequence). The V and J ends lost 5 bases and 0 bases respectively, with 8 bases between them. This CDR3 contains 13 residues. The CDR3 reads CASSPDSSYEQYF. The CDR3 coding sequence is TGTGCCAGTAGTCCAGATAGCTCCTACGAGCAGTACTTC.

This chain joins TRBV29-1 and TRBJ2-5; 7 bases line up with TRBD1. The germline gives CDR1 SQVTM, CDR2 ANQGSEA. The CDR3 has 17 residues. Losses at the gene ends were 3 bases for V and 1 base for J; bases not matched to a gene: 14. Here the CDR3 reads CSVEVLSPDRVQETQYF. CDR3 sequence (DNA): TGCAGCGTTGAGGTCCTATCCCCCGACAGGGTCCAAGAGACCCAGTACTTC.

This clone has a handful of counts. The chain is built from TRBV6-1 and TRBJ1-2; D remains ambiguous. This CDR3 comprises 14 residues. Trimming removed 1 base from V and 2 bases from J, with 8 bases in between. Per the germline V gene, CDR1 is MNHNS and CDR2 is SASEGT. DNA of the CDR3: TGTGCCAGCAGTGAAGTTGTAGACAACTATGGCTACACCTTC. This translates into CASSEVVDNYGYTF.

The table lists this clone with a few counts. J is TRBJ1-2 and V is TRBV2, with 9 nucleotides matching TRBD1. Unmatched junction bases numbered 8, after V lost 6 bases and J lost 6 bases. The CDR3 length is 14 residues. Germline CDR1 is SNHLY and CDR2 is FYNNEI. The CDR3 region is CASRSTGTGNGYTF. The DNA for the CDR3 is TGTGCCAGCAGATCGACCGGGACAGGGAATGGCTACACCTTC.

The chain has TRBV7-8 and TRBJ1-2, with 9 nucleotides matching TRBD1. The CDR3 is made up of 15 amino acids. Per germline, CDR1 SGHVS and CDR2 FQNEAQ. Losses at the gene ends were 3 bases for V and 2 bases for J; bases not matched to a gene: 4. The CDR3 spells CASSFRDRANYGYTF. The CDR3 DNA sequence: TGTGCCAGCAGCTTCCGGGACAGGGCCAACTATGGCTACACCTTC.

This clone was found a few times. CDR3 in DNA: TGTGCCAGCAGCCAAAATCACCAGGATGAGCAGTTCTTC. Residues: CASSQNHQDEQFF. V and J are TRBV4-2 and TRBJ2-1; no firm D call. Looked up from germline, CDR1 is LGHNA and CDR2 is YNFKEQ. The V gene lost 2 bases and the J gene lost 8 bases, with 10 bases spanning the gap. The CDR3 is made up of 13 amino acids.

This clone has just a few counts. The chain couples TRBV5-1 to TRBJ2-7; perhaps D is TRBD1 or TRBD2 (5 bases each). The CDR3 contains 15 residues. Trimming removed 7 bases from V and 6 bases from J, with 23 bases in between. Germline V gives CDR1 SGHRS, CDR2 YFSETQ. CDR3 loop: CASSLWDPDPSEQYF. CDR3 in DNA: TGCGCCAGCTCACTGTGGGACCCGGACCCTTCCGAGCAGTACTTC.

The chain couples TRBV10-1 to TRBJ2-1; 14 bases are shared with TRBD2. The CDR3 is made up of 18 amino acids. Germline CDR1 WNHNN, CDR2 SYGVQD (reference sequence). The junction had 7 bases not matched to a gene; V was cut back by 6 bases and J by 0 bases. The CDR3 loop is CASSPYGTSGSSYNEQFF. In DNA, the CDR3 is TGCGCCAGCAGCCCGTATGGGACTAGCGGGAGCTCCTACAATGAGCAGTTCTTC.

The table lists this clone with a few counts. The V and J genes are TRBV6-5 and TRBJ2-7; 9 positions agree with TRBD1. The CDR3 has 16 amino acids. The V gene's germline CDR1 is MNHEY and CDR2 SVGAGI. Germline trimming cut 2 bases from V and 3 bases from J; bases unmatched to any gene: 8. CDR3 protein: CASSYIGTGTIYEQYF. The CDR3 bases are TGTGCCAGCAGTTACATCGGGACAGGGACTATCTACGAGCAGTACTTC.

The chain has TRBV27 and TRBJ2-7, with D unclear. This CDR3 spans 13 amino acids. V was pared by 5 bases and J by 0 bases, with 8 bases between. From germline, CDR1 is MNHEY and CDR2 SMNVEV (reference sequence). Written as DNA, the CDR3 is TGTGCCAGCAGTCCCGAAGGCTCCTACGAGCAGTACTTC. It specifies CASSPEGSYEQYF.

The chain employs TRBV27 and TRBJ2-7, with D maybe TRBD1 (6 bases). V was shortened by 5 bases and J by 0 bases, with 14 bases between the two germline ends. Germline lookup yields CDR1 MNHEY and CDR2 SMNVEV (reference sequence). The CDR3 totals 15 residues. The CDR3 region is CASSLQGIYSYEQYF. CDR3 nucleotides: TGTGCCAGCAGTCTTCAGGGGATCTACTCCTACGAGCAGTACTTC.

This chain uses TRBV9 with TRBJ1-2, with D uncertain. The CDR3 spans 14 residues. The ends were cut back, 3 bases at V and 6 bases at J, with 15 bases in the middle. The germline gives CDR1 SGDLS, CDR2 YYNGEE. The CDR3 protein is CASSAPVGLHGYTF. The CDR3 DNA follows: TGTGCCAGCAGCGCCCCCGTTGGACTTCATGGCTACACCTTC.

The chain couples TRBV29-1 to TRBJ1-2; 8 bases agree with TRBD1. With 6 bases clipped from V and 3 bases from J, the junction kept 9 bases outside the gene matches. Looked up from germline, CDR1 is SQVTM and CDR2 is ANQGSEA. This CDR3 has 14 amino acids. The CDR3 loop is CSVDRTGLDYGYTF. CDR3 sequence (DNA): TGCAGCGTCGATAGGACAGGGCTTGACTATGGCTACACCTTC.

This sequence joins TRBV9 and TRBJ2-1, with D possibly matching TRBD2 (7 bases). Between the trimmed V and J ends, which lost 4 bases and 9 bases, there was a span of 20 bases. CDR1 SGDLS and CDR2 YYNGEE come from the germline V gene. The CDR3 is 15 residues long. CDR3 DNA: TGTGCCAGCAGCCCGTGGGGGGGGCTAGCGATTGAGCAGTTCTTC. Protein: CASSPWGGLAIEQFF.

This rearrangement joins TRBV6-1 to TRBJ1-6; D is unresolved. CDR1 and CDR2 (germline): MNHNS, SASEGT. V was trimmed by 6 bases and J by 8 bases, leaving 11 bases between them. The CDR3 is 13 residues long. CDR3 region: CASSETRDSPLHF. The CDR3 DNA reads TGTGCCAGCAGCGAGACACGGGATTCACCCCTCCACTTT.

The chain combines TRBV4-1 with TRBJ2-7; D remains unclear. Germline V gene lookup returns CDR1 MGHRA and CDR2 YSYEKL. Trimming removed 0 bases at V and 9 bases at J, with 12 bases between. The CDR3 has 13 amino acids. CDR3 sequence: CASSQDSFTVQYF. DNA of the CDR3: TGCGCCAGCAGCCAAGACTCATTTACGGTGCAGTACTTC.

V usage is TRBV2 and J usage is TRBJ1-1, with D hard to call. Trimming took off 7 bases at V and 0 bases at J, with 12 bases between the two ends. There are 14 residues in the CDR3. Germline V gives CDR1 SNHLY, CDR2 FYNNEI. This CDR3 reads CASNSGFVNTEAFF. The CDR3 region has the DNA TGTGCCAGCAATTCGGGTTTTGTGAACACTGAAGCTTTCTTT.